This T cell receptor (beta chain) was identified during a study of shared clonotypes between healthy human individuals (dated by TCRdb to between 2020 and 2021). Background on the whole study: The cohort included a few men and a couple of women between 18 and 49 years of age. Different laboratories and diverse techniques were used to prepare libraries and sequence TCR repertoires, to increase sequencing depth and limit assay-specific biases. Leukapheresis yielded between about 0.8 and 9.5 billion PBMCs per donor. For each donor, CD4 naive and CD4 memory were each run on three plates, CD8 naive on two plates, and CD8 memory on one plate. To estimate repertoire size and how much clonotypes are shared between individuals, the study performed deep sequencing of blood TCR repertoires from five healthy adults.

Using the deep immunoSEQ assay, TCR CDR3 regions were amplified from genomic DNA by multiplex PCR. For each cell subset, the extracted genomic DNA was distributed evenly across all wells of several immunoSEQ 96-well plates, and each plate served as one replicate. For sorted subsets, roughly 200 ng genomic DNA, equal to 30,000 or so T cell genomes, was loaded into each replicate PCR. Purified libraries were quantified with a Qubit 3.0 fluorometer, sized on a Bioanalyzer 2100, and re-quantified with the KAPA Library Quantification kit. Every immunoSEQ 96-well plate was sequenced on a dedicated single-read 150-cycle Illumina NextSeq 550 flow cell. In the source study's methods: The immunoSEQ output contained only junctional sequences without quality scores, so filtering could not match that applied to full-length reads. Sequences were annotated with PyIR, a Python wrapper for IgBLAST v1.9, using IMGT germline references to assign V/J genes and CDR3. Reads with weak V/J assignments (E-value above 1e-6), missing CDR3, stop codons, out-of-frame junctions, or ambiguous translated residues were removed. A V3J clonotype was defined by an identical inferred V gene, J gene, and CDR3 amino acid sequence. To compute the percentage overlap between repertoires, the number of shared unique clonotypes was divided by the size of the smaller repertoire. RTK rarefaction, the Chao1 estimator, and Recon v2.1 estimates of unobserved clonotypes were used to assess repertoire richness. Generation probabilities for all TCRbeta clonotypes obtained by the gDNA method from a handful of donors were computed using OLGA. Entries here come from immuneACCESS through TCRdb and include only in-frame sequences with V and J called. Some clones fail to appear in such tables; in the studies checked, an unresolved V gene covers under half of the shortfall, and the cause of the remainder is unknown. The V and J calls and clone size were taken over from that table, and D and trimming were inferred from the DNA. This sample gives roughly 2.6 million clones in total; roughly nine tenths of them show up just once. Roughly 0.14% of the sample is held by the ten biggest clonotypes.

The donors were healthy, HIV-negative adults who had no recently reported acute infections or vaccinations. All donors were Caucasian adults living in Nashville, Tennessee, USA. CD4+ T cells were enriched by magnetic negative selection, after which naive cells were positively selected on CD45RA and the negative fraction was taken as the memory subset. Blood was obtained by leukapheresis, after which PBMCs were separated by Ficoll-Histopaque density gradient centrifugation and cryopreserved in liquid nitrogen vapor phase. Analytical flow cytometry was used to check the purity and quantity of every magnetically sorted T cell population. Genomic DNA was isolated from every sorted fraction and measured by UV absorbance on a Nanodrop 2000c. CDR1 and CDR2 are read off the germline V gene (reference sequence) as MNHEY and SMNVEV. The CDR3 contains 20 residues, cysteine and phenylalanine counted. The CDR3 DNA has 60 bases and is translated from base 1. V is pared back by 5 bases and J by 0 bases, with 26 bases lying between the germline termini.

Turning to this clone: Its antigen is unknown. No much larger clonotype is one base removed from it; base qualities were not supplied.

General conclusions and limits of the study: Sampling was restricted to blood, and TCR repertoires in tissues likely differ from the TCR repertoires found in blood. Because the study included a small number of donors, the genetic and exposure-history diversity represented was limited. Incomplete sequencing was indicated by rarefaction of sorted-subset datasets, despite the large sequencing depth. Pairwise subsampling indicated that sequencing depth was expected to affect the degree of clonotype sharing among donors. When a handful of donors were compared, the shared fraction of clonotypes was around 5.1% for naive CD4, over 3% for naive CD8, more than 2% for memory CD4, and 0.4% for memory CD8. Compared with non-shared clonotypes, the clonotypes found in all four sorted-subset donors had higher generation probabilities. Estimated clonotype richness was generally larger for naive than for memory subsets.

The chain couples TRBV27 to TRBJ2-4; TRBD2 might be the D gene, on 7 matching bases. This clonotype originated in a man younger than 35 in good health. The sequencing sample was made of naive CD4+ T cells sorted from blood. This sample's cell subset or site label indicates: CD45RA+ positively selected. The CDR3 amino acid sequence is: CASSPQFGGAKTLAKNIQYF. Here is the DNA: TGTGCCAGCAGTCCCCAATTTGGGGGGGCGAAAACCCTAGCCAAAAACATTCAGTACTTC.